Below are 27 T cell receptor beta chains sequenced from a single sample in a study of blood T cell repertoires in COVID-19. Assay: immunoSEQ multiplex PCR; the TCRdb copy retains only in-frame clones and omits some. The sample consists of about 160,000 clones, 81% of them appearing once. The sequenced sample consisted of PBMCs or T cells enriched from blood (not recorded which). All receptors derive from a woman in her forties with acute COVID-19.

The chain employs TRBV5-6 and TRBJ2-1; 11 nucleotides align to TRBD1. Germline V lookup: CDR1 SGHDT, CDR2 YYEEEE. This CDR3 has 16 residues. J lost 8 bases, V lost 4 bases, and 11 bases had no gene match. This CDR3 is CASSPSDRGLRDEQFF. The CDR3, as DNA: TGTGCCAGCAGCCCCTCGGACAGGGGGCTAAGGGATGAGCAGTTCTTC.

This sequence joins TRBV5-3 and TRBJ2-3, with 8 bases lining up with TRBD2. TRBV5-3 is given ORF status, its function remaining uncertain. Trimming removed 5 bases from V and 0 bases from J; junction bases left unmatched: 14. The CDR3 length is 18 residues. This chain's CDR3 is CARRQPRTSRNSTDTQYF. In DNA form, the CDR3 reads TGTGCCAGAAGGCAACCAAGGACTAGCAGAAATAGCACAGATACGCAGTATTTT.

This chain links TRBV30 with TRBJ1-5; tentative D call: TRBD1 (6 bases). CDR3 size: 14 residues. V gave up 3 bases and J gave up 3 bases, with 12 bases separating them. Looked up from germline, CDR1 is GTSNPN and CDR2 is SVGIG (reference sequence). The CDR3 region is CAWSQTGFNQPQHF. The DNA for the CDR3 is TGTGCCTGGAGCCAGACAGGTTTCAATCAGCCCCAGCATTTT.

This chain connects TRBV6-5 to TRBJ2-7, with 8 bases aligning to TRBD1. The CDR3 is made up of 14 amino acids. J gave up 1 base and V 7 bases, and 6 bases lay outside the gene matches. Germline lookup yields CDR1 MNHEY and CDR2 SVGAGI. CDR3 sequence: CASKDRGISYEQYF. The CDR3 DNA reads TGTGCCAGCAAAGACAGGGGCATTTCCTACGAGCAGTACTTC.

This clone was seen more than once but under ten times. The CDR3 reads CASRAGEKRTFGNEKLFF. For the CDR3, the DNA is TGTGCCAGCCGGGCCGGGGAGAAGAGAACATTCGGTAATGAAAAACTGTTTTTT. This chain joins TRBV18 and TRBJ1-4; unclear D gene. From germline, CDR1 is KGHSH and CDR2 LQKENI. Trimming took off 8 bases at V and 4 bases at J, with 26 bases between the two ends. The CDR3 spans 18 residues.

This chain links TRBV6-6 with TRBJ2-1; 8 nucleotides align to TRBD2. CDR1 is MNHNY and CDR2 is SVGAGI in the germline V gene (reference sequence). J was trimmed by 6 bases and V by 7 bases; bases with no gene match: 8. The CDR3 extends over 14 amino acids. The CDR3 nucleotides are TGTGCCAGCACCCTCGGACTAGCCTTCAATGAGCAGTTCTTC. As protein: CASTLGLAFNEQFF.

The gene calls are TRBV30 and TRBJ2-7, with 11 bases aligning to TRBD2. Losses at the gene ends were 1 base for V and 3 bases for J; bases not matched to a gene: 2. CDR3 length: 14 amino acids. Per germline, CDR1 GTSNPN and CDR2 SVGIG (reference sequence). The CDR3 region is CAWSAGTSGYEQYV. The DNA of the CDR3 is TGTGCCTGGAGTGCCGGGACTAGCGGCTACGAGCAGTACGTC.

The rearrangement uses TRBV27 and TRBJ1-6; 8 bases map to TRBD1. CDR3 length: 16 residues. Germline V gene sequence: CDR1 MNHEY, CDR2 SMNVEV (reference sequence). The V and J ends lost 4 bases and 7 bases, in that order; junction bases with no gene match: 9. The CDR3 here is CASSSTGGRGNSPLHF. Written as DNA, the CDR3 is TGTGCCAGCAGTTCCACAGGGGGACGGGGAAATTCACCCCTCCACTTT.

The V call is TRBV9, the J call TRBJ1-3; D is possibly TRBD1 (5 bases). V lost 0 bases and J 2 bases, leaving 15 bases between the germline ends. The CDR3 covers 17 residues. Germline V lookup: CDR1 SGDLS, CDR2 YYNGEE. The CDR3 sequence is CASSVGGSGTAGNTIYF. The DNA for the CDR3 is TGTGCCAGCAGCGTAGGAGGAAGCGGGACCGCTGGAAACACCATATATTTT.

Points on this clone: The germline gene is not matched at one end of the junction; a read error may be the cause. The chain combines TRBV6-4 with TRBJ2-1, with D perhaps TRBD2 (5 bases). Germline-derived CDR1 and CDR2 are MRHNA and SNTAGT. The CDR3 is 15 amino acids. The CDR3 region has the DNA TGTGCCAGCAGTGTAGAGGGCCCCAACTACGATGAGCAGTTCTTC. Translated: CASSVEGPNYDEQFF.

Here the CDR3 reads CAISESGGANYGYTF. CDR3 coding DNA: TGTGCCATCAGTGAGTCGGGGGGAGCTAACTATGGCTACACCTTC. The chain recombines TRBV10-3 with TRBJ1-2; a weak D match, TRBD1 (5 bases). The germline V gene has CDR1 ENHRY and CDR2 SYGVKD. V shed 0 bases and J shed 0 bases, with 8 bases lying between them. The CDR3 contains 15 residues.

Only a few counts were recorded for this clone. The chain combines TRBV5-4 with TRBJ1-1, with 7 bases matching TRBD1. The CDR3 runs to 16 residues. The trim removed 4 bases at V and 1 base at J, leaving 10 bases unmatched. Germline V gene lookup returns CDR1 SGHNT and CDR2 YYREEE (reference sequence). The CDR3 here is CASSLPTGKRNTEAFF. The CDR3 coding sequence is TGTGCCAGCAGCCTGCCGACAGGGAAGAGGAACACTGAAGCTTTCTTT. The whole variable domain, filled in from reference TRBV5-4 and TRBJ1-1, reads ETGVTQSPTHLIKTRGQQVTLRCSSQSGHNTVSWYQQALGQGPQFIFQYYREEENGRGNFPPRFSGLQFPNYSSELNVNALELDDSALYLCASSLPTGKRNTEAFFGQGTRLTVV.

Only a few counts were recorded for this clone. The rearrangement joins TRBV6-2 or TRBV6-3 to TRBJ2-1, with D possibly matching TRBD2 (6 bases). The V gene lost 4 bases and the J gene lost 10 bases, with 17 bases spanning the gap. Germline V lookup: CDR1 MNHEY, CDR2 SVGEGT. The length of the CDR3 is 14 residues. The CDR3 sequence is CASSWDSSVREQFF. The DNA for the CDR3 is TGTGCCAGCAGTTGGGACTCCTCCGTCAGGGAGCAGTTCTTC.

This chain uses TRBV6-2 or TRBV6-3 with TRBJ2-6, with a weak D call TRBD1 (5 bases). V gave up 6 bases and J gave up 0 bases, with 15 bases separating them. Germline CDR1 and CDR2: MNHEY and SVGEGT. This CDR3 contains 17 residues. As DNA, the CDR3 is TGTGCCAGCAGCCCCAGGGTTAGCAGCTCTGGGGCCAACGTCCTGACTTTC. Its protein product is CASSPRVSSSGANVLTF.

The rearrangement joins TRBV6-5 to TRBJ1-6; D not resolved. There are 13 residues in the CDR3. Trimming removed 5 bases from V and 7 bases from J, with 9 bases in between. Germline V gene data show CDR1 as MNHEY and CDR2 as SVGAGI. CDR3 amino acids: CASSPRENSPLHF. CDR3 DNA: TGTGCCAGCAGTCCTCGCGAAAATTCACCCCTCCACTTT.

The chain has TRBV6-1 and TRBJ1-1, with TRBD1 matching 8 bases. V trimming: 2 bases; J trimming: 5 bases; junction bases outside the gene matches: 4. Per germline, CDR1 MNHNS and CDR2 SASEGT. This CDR3 comprises 14 residues. CDR3 coding DNA: TGTGCCAGCAGTGAATCCAGGGGGCTGACTGAAGCTTTCTTT. Its translation is CASSESRGLTEAFF.

This clone was detected only a few times. The genes are TRBV11-3 and TRBJ2-1; 11 bases are shared with TRBD2. J gave up 1 base and V 6 bases, and 2 bases lay outside the gene matches. This CDR3 is built from 15 residues. Germline V gives CDR1 SGHNT, CDR2 YENEEA. In DNA form, the CDR3 reads TGTGCCAGCAGTAGACTAGCGGGGTCCTACAATGAGCAGTTCTTC. Protein product: CASSRLAGSYNEQFF.

The chain employs TRBV7-6 and TRBJ1-2; D is possibly TRBD1 (6 bases). V was trimmed by 5 bases and J by 3 bases, leaving 37 bases between them. The germline V gene encodes CDR1 SGHVS and CDR2 FNYEAQ. The CDR3 has 22 amino acids. The CDR3 DNA follows: TGTGCCAGCAGCCCCACGGGGCAGGGGATTCCCTTATTGTCGATATTCGACTATGGCTACACCTTC. Its translation is CASSPTGQGIPLLSIFDYGYTF.

The rearrangement links TRBV10-3 to TRBJ2-5; TRBD1 might be the D (6 bases). Germline lookup yields CDR1 ENHRY and CDR2 SYGVKD. The germline V and J ends were trimmed by 3 bases and 10 bases, with 12 bases remaining between them. CDR3 size: 12 residues. The CDR3 bases are TGTGCCATCAGTGATAACCGGGACAACCAGTACTTC. Amino acid sequence: CAISDNRDNQYF.

The V and J genes are TRBV5-1 and TRBJ2-1; 8 bases are shared with TRBD2. After removal of 3 bases from V and 9 bases from J, the junction contained 8 bases not matched to a gene. Germline V gene data show CDR1 as SGHRS and CDR2 as YFSETQ. This CDR3 region has 14 residues. Written as DNA, the CDR3 is TGCGCCAGCAGCTACCCAGGACTAGCCTCTGAGCAGTTCTTC. Amino acid sequence: CASSYPGLASEQFF.

The chain recombines TRBV6-5 with TRBJ2-1; unclear D gene. Germline V gene data show CDR1 as MNHEY and CDR2 as SVGAGI. This CDR3 region has 15 residues. V shed 2 bases and J shed 0 bases, with 8 bases lying between them. The chain's CDR3 is CASSYRGSSYNEQFF. The CDR3 DNA reads TGTGCCAGCAGTTACCGAGGCAGCTCCTACAATGAGCAGTTCTTC.

This clone appeared a single time. The chain joins TRBV6-6 to TRBJ1-5, with 10 bases fitting TRBD1. Trimming took 5 bases from V and 4 from J; bases not matched to a gene: 14. This CDR3 comprises 18 residues. The V gene's germline CDR1 is MNHNY and CDR2 SVGAGI (reference sequence). DNA for the CDR3: TGTGCCAGCAGTCCCGACAGGGGGCTCCTTCATCCGAATCAGCCCCAGCATTTT. This gives the protein CASSPDRGLLHPNQPQHF.

The rearrangement links TRBV3-1 (or the pseudogene TRBV3-2) to TRBJ2-2, with a weak D call TRBD1 (5 bases). CDR3 length: 14 amino acids. CDR1 is LGHDT and CDR2 is YNNKEL in the germline V gene (reference sequence). The V and J ends lost 4 bases and 3 bases respectively, with 9 bases between them. The CDR3 sequence is CASSPVRDTGELFF. CDR3 in DNA: TGTGCCAGCAGCCCAGTCAGGGACACCGGGGAGCTGTTTTTT.

This rearrangement joins TRBV5-8 to TRBJ2-1, with no clear D. Trimming pared 2 bases from V and 4 bases from J, leaving 7 bases between. Germline lookup yields CDR1 SGHTS and CDR2 YDEGEE. This CDR3 region has 13 residues. The CDR3 DNA reads TGTGCCAGCAGCTTAACAGATTACAATGAGCAGTTCTTC. It specifies CASSLTDYNEQFF.

This clone appeared many times. The sample has other DNA sequences that encode this CDR3 too. This rearrangement joins TRBV6-5 to TRBJ1-1; no reliable D call. The CDR3 consists of 14 residues. V was cut by 2 bases and J by 1 base, with 8 bases left in between. From germline, CDR1 is MNHEY and CDR2 SVGAGI. CDR3 DNA sequence: TGTGCCAGCAGTTACCCTGGAGGGAACACTGAAGCTTTCTTT. Encoded protein: CASSYPGGNTEAFF.

The CDR3 DNA sequence: TGCAGTGCTAGTTTTAGCGGGAGGTCCCACGAGCAGTACTTC. Translated, it gives CSASFSGRSHEQYF. V is TRBV20-1 and J is TRBJ2-7; TRBD2 agrees at 10 bases. Germline V gene data show CDR1 as DFQATT and CDR2 as SNEGSKA (reference sequence). Trimming cost V 3 bases and J 5 bases; bases outside gene matches: 7. The CDR3 has 14 amino acids.

This chain joins TRBV19 and TRBJ2-7, with 7 bases matching TRBD1. CDR1 LNHDA and CDR2 SQIVND come from the germline V gene (reference sequence). With 7 bases clipped from V and 6 bases from J, the junction kept 6 bases outside the gene matches. This CDR3 has 12 amino acids. CDR3 DNA: TGTGCCAGTACCCCGACAGGGTCCGAGCAGTACTTC. It yields the protein CASTPTGSEQYF.